This TCR beta chain was recovered during a study of blood T cell repertoires in COVID-19. Looking at the study overall: The United States, Italy and Spain provided the acute and convalescent COVID-19 samples.

As processed by the authors: Amplified reference gene primers provided the basis for estimating nucleated cell counts. Generated by immunoSEQ multiplex PCR, the TCRdb table keeps only in-frame clones and is missing some. The V and J calls and clone size are taken from that table; D and trimming were inferred from the DNA. The profile covers approximately 260,000 clones, with approximately 90% appearing a single time and approximately 4% taken by the ten largest. Germline lookup yields CDR1 MNHNY and CDR2 SVGAGI (reference sequence). Trimming pared 8 bases from V and 7 bases from J, leaving 9 bases between. The CDR3 is made up of 12 amino acids.

The specimen sequenced was peripheral blood. The chain carries TRBV6-6 and TRBJ1-6; D remains ambiguous. This TCR derives from a woman aged 40 to 49 with acute or convalescent COVID-19. CDR3 sequence reads: CASGRINSPLHF. DNA for the CDR3: TGTGCCAGCGGTAGAATAAATTCACCCCTCCACTTT.